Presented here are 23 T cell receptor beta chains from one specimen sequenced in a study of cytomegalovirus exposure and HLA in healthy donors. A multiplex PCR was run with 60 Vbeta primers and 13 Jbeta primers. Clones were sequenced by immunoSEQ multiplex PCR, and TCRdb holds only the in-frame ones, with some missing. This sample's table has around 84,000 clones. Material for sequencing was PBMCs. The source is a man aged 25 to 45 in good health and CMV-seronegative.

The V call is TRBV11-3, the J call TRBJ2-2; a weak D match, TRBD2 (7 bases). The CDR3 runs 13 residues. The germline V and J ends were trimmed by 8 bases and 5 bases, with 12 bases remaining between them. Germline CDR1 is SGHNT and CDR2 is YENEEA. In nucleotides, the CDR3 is TGTGCCAGCGGAAGGGGGGGAACCGGGGAGCTGTTTTTT. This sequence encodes CASGRGGTGELFF. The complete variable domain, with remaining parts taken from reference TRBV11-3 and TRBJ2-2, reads EAGVVQSPRYKIIEKKQPVAFWCNPISGHNTLYWYLQNLGQGPELLIRYENEEAVDDSQLPKDRFSAERLKGVDSTLKIQPAELGDSAVYLCASGRGGTGELFFGEGSRLTVL.

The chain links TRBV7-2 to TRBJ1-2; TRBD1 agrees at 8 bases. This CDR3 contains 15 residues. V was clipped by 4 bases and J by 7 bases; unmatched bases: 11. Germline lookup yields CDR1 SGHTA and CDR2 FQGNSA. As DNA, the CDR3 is TGTGCCAGCAGCTACTTTATGACAGGGGACGGTGGCTACACCTTC. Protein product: CASSYFMTGDGGYTF.

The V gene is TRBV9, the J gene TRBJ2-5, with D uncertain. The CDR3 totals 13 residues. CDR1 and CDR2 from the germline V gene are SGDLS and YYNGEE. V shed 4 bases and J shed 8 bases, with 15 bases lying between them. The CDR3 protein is CASSLGSTRTQYF. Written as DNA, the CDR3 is TGTGCCAGCAGCCTGGGCAGCACCAGAACCCAGTACTTC.

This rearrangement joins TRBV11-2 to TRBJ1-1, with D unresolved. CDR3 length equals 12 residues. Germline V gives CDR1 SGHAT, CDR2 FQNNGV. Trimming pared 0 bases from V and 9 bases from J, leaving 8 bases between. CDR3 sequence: CASSLERTKAFF. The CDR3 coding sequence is TGTGCCAGCAGCTTAGAACGGACTAAAGCTTTCTTT.

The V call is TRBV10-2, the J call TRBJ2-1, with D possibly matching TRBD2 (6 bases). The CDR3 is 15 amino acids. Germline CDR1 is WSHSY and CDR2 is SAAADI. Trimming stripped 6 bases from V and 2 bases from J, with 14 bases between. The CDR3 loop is CASRVRGTPYNEQFF. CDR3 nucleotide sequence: TGCGCCAGCAGGGTACGCGGGACTCCCTACAATGAGCAGTTCTTC.

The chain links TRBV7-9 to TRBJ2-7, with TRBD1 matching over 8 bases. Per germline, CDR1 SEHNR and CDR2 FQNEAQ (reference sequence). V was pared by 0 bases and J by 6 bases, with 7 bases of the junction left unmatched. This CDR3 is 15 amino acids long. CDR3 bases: TGTGCCAGCAGCTTAGCCCCGGACAGGGCTCTCGAGCAGTACTTC. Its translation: CASSLAPDRALEQYF. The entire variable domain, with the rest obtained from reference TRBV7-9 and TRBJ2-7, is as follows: DTGVSQNPRHKITKRGQNVTFRCDPISEHNRLYWYRQTLGQGPEFLTYFQNEAQLEKSRLLSDRFSAERPKGSFSTLEIQRTEQGDSAMYLCASSLAPDRALEQYFGPGTRLTVT.

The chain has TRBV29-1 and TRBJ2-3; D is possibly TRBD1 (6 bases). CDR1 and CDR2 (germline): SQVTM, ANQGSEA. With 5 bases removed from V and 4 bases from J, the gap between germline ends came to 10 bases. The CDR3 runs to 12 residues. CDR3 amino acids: CSVSTGADTQYF. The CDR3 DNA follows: TGCAGCGTTTCGACAGGAGCAGATACGCAGTATTTT.

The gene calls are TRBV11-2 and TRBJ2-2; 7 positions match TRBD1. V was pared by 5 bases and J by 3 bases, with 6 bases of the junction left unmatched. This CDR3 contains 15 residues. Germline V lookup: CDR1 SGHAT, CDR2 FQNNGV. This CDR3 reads CASSPTGRDTGELFF. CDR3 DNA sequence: TGTGCCAGCAGCCCGACAGGGCGGGACACCGGGGAGCTGTTTTTT.

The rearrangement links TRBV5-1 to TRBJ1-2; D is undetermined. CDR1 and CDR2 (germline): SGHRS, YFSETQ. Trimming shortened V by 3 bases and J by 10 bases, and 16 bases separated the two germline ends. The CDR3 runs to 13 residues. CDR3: CASSWAIPEDYTF. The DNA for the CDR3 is TGCGCCAGCAGCTGGGCAATCCCGGAGGACTACACCTTC.

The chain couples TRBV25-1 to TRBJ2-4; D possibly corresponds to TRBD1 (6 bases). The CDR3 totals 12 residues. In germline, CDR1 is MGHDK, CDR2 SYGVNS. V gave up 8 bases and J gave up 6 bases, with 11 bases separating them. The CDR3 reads CASRGQRNIQYF. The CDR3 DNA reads TGTGCCAGCCGCGGACAGAGAAACATTCAGTACTTC.

CDR3 in DNA: TGTGCCAGCAGTAGGAGCTTCGGGAGTAACTACGAGCAGTACTTC. It yields the protein CASSRSFGSNYEQYF. V usage is TRBV6-5 and J usage is TRBJ2-7, with a possible D match to TRBD2 (6 bases). The CDR3 consists of 15 residues. Germline V gene data show CDR1 as MNHEY and CDR2 as SVGAGI. Trimming left V 5 bases short and J 3 bases short, with 17 bases between.

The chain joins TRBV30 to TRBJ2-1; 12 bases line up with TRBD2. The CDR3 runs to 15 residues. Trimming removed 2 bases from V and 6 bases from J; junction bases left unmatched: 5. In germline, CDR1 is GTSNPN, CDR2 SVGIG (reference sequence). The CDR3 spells CAWSLQLAGGNEQFF. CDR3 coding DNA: TGTGCCTGGAGTCTTCAACTAGCGGGAGGCAATGAGCAGTTCTTC.

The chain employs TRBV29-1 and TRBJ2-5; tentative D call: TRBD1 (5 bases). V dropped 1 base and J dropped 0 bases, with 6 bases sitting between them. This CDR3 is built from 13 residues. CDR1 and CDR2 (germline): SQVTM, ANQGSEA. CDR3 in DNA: TGCAGCGTTGAAGGACAGTACCAAGAGACCCAGTACTTC. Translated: CSVEGQYQETQYF.

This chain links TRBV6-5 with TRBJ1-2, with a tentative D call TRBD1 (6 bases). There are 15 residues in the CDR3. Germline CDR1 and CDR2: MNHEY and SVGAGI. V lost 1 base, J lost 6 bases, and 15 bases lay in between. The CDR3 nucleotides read TGTGCCAGCAGTTACTATGACAGGACAGTTAATGGCTACACCTTC. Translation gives CASSYYDRTVNGYTF.

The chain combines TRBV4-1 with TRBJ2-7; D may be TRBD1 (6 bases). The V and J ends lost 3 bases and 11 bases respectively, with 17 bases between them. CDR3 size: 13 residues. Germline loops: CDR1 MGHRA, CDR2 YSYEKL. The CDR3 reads CASSQIGTSQEYF. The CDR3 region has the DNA TGCGCCAGCAGCCAGATTGGGACATCTCAGGAGTACTTC.

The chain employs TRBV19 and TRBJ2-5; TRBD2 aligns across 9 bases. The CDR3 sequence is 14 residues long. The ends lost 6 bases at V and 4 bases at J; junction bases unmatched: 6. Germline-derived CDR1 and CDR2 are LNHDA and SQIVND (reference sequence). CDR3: CASRERGALETQYF. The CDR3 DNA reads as TGTGCCAGTAGAGAGCGGGGGGCCCTAGAGACCCAGTACTTC.

The CDR3 DNA reads TGCGCCAGCAGCTCTGGACAGGGCGACGAGCAGTACTTC. As protein: CASSSGQGDEQYF. The J gene is TRBJ2-7, the V gene TRBV5-1; 8 positions match TRBD1. Trimming removed 3 bases from V and 5 bases from J; junction bases left unmatched: 4. Per germline, CDR1 SGHRS and CDR2 YFSETQ. The CDR3 extends over 13 amino acids. The full variable domain, in which reference TRBV5-1 and TRBJ2-7 provide the parts outside the CDR3, is KAGVTQTPRYLIKTRGQQVTLSCSPISGHRSVSWYQQTPGQGLQFLFEYFSETQRNKGNFPGRFSGRQFSNSRSEMNVSTLELGDSALYLCASSSGQGDEQYFGPGTRLTVT.

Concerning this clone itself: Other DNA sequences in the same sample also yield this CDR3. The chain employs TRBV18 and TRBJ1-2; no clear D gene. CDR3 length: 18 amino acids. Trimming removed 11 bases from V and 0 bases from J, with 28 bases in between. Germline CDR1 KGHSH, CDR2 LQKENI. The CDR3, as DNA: TGTGCCCTCTCCCCATACGCTCGGCTAATCCTAGCTAACTATGGCTACACCTTC. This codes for CALSPYARLILANYGYTF.

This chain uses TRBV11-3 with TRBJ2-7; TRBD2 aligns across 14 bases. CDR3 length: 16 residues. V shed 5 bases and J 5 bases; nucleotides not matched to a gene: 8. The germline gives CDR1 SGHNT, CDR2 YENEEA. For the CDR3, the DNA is TGTGCCAGCAGCCCGTCGGGGACTAGCGGGAGCCACGAGCAGTACTTC. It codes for CASSPSGTSGSHEQYF.

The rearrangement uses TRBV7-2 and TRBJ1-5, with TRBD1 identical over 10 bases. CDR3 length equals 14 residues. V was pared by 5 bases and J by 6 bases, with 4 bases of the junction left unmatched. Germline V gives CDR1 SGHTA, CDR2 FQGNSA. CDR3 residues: CASSLRQGAQPQHF. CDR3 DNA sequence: TGTGCCAGCAGCCTAAGACAGGGGGCTCAGCCCCAGCATTTT. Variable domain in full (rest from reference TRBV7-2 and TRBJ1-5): GAGVSQSPSNKVTEKGKDVELRCDPISGHTALYWYRQSLGQGLEFLIYFQGNSAPDKSGLPSDRFSAERTGGSVSTLTIQRTQQEDSAVYLCASSLRQGAQPQHFGDGTRLSIL.

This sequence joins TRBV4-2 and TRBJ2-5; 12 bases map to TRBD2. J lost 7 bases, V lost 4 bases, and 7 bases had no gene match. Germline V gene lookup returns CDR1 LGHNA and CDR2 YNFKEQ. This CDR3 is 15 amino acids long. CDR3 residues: CASSRLAGDAGTQYF. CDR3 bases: TGTGCCAGCAGCCGACTAGCGGGAGATGCGGGGACCCAGTACTTC.

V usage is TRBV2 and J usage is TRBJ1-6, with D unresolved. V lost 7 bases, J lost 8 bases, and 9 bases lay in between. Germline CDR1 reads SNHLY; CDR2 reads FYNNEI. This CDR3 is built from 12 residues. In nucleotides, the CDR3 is TGTGCCAGCACCTGGAGAGATTCACCCCTCCACTTT. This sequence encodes CASTWRDSPLHF.

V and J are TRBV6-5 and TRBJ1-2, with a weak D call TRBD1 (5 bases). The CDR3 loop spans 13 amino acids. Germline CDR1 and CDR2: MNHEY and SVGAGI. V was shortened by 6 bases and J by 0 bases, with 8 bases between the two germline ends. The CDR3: CASRMGPNYGYTF. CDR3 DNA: TGTGCCAGCAGGATGGGGCCTAACTATGGCTACACCTTC.